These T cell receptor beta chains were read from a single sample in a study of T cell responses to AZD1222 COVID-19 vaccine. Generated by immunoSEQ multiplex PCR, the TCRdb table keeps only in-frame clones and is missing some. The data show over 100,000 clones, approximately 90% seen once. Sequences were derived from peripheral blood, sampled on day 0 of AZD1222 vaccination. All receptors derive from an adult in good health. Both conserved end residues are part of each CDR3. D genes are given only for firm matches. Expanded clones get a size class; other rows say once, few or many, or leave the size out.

CDR3nt: TGTGCCAGCAGCTTAGCGGACAGGGCCTCGGCTCAGCCCCAGCATTTT
CDR3aa: CASSLADRASAQPQHF
v_gene: TRBV7-6
d_gene: TRBD1
abundance: once
j_gene: TRBJ1-5

CDR3nt: TGTGCCAGCAGCGCTGGACTAGCGGGCGGGCTGTCTGATGAGCAGTTCTTC
CDR3aa: CASSAGLAGGLSDEQFF
v_gene: TRBV7-3
d_gene: TRBD2
abundance: NA
j_gene: TRBJ2-1

CDR3nt: TGTGCCAGCAGTTCGGCGACAGGGTATAGCGAGCAGTACTTC
CDR3aa: CASSSATGYSEQYF
v_gene: TRBV27
d_gene: TRBD1
abundance: NA
j_gene: TRBJ2-7

CDR3nt: TGTGCCAGCAGCCCAGTCGCCAGCGGGGGGGCTTTCGGGGAGCTGTTTTTT
CDR3aa: CASSPVASGGAFGELFF
v_gene: TRBV7-6
d_gene: TRBD2
abundance: NA
j_gene: TRBJ2-2

CDR3nt: TGTGCCAGCAGTTTACGGGGTTCACCCCTCCACTTT
CDR3aa: CASSLRGSPLHF
v_gene: TRBV28
d_gene: NA
abundance: NA
j_gene: TRBJ1-6

CDR3nt: TGTGCCAGCAGTTCCGACGAGGGAGCCTACAATGAGCAGTTCTTC
CDR3aa: CASSSDEGAYNEQFF
v_gene: TRBV6-4
d_gene: NA
abundance: NA
j_gene: TRBJ2-1

CDR3nt: TGTGCCAGCAACTCGGAGGGCCAGTACGAGCAGTACTTC
CDR3aa: CASNSEGQYEQYF
v_gene: TRBV9
d_gene: NA
abundance: NA
j_gene: TRBJ2-7

CDR3nt: TGTGCCAGCAGCCCGACAGGGGGCGACTATGGCTACACCTTC
CDR3aa: CASSPTGGDYGYTF
v_gene: TRBV6-5
d_gene: TRBD1
abundance: NA
j_gene: TRBJ1-2

CDR3nt: TGTGCCAGCAGCTTGCAGGGGCAGGGCTCCTATAATTCACCCCTCCACTTT
CDR3aa: CASSLQGQGSYNSPLHF
v_gene: TRBV5-6
d_gene: NA
abundance: once
j_gene: TRBJ1-6

CDR3nt: TGTGCCACCAGCAGAGAGTCCAGGGGGCTGCAAAAACTGTTTTTT
CDR3aa: CATSRESRGLQKLFF
v_gene: TRBV15
d_gene: TRBD1
abundance: NA
j_gene: TRBJ1-4

CDR3nt: TGTGCCACCAGCAGAGCGGGGGATCCCGATCAGCCCCAGCATTTT
CDR3aa: CATSRAGDPDQPQHF
v_gene: TRBV15
d_gene: NA
abundance: few
j_gene: TRBJ1-5

CDR3nt: TGTGCCAGCAGCCAAGCCCCAGGGGATGAGCAGTTCTTC
CDR3aa: CASSQAPGDEQFF
v_gene: TRBV4-2
d_gene: NA
abundance: NA
j_gene: TRBJ2-1

CDR3nt: TGCGCCAGCCGATTCACGGCTAACTATGGCTACACCTTC
CDR3aa: CASRFTANYGYTF
v_gene: TRBV5-1
d_gene: NA
abundance: NA
j_gene: TRBJ1-2

CDR3nt: TGCGCCAGCAGCGGCCGGGACAGGGTCGACTATGGCTACACCTTC
CDR3aa: CASSGRDRVDYGYTF
v_gene: TRBV4-1
d_gene: TRBD1
abundance: once
j_gene: TRBJ1-2

CDR3nt: TGTGCCAGCAGCTTTGTCAGCTACGAGCAGTACTTC
CDR3aa: CASSFVSYEQYF
v_gene: TRBV11-2
d_gene: NA
abundance: NA
j_gene: TRBJ2-7

CDR3nt: TGCAGCGTTGAGTCCCCCCTTGGCTACACCTTC
CDR3aa: CSVESPLGYTF
v_gene: TRBV29-1
d_gene: NA
abundance: NA
j_gene: TRBJ1-2

CDR3nt: TGTGCCAGCAGTGAAGCCGGCGGTGGGGCCAACGTCCTGACTTTC
CDR3aa: CASSEAGGGANVLTF
v_gene: TRBV6-1
d_gene: NA
abundance: NA
j_gene: TRBJ2-6

CDR3nt: TGTGCCAGCAGTGAAGGGCCAGCTAATTCACCCCTCCACTTT
CDR3aa: CASSEGPANSPLHF
v_gene: TRBV6-1
d_gene: NA
abundance: NA
j_gene: TRBJ1-6

CDR3nt: TGTGCCAGCAGCTTACAAACCCTAGCGGGGGGGTACAATGAGCAGTTCTTC
CDR3aa: CASSLQTLAGGYNEQFF
v_gene: TRBV7-8
d_gene: TRBD2
abundance: NA
j_gene: TRBJ2-1

CDR3nt: TGTGCCAGCAGCTTGGAATATCGGACAGGGGTCTACGAGCAGTACTTC
CDR3aa: CASSLEYRTGVYEQYF
v_gene: TRBV5-5
d_gene: TRBD1
abundance: NA
j_gene: TRBJ2-7

CDR3nt: TGTGCCAGCAGCACCCCCGCCTGGGCGGCTACCTACGAGCAGTACTTC
CDR3aa: CASSTPAWAATYEQYF
v_gene: TRBV5-4
d_gene: NA
abundance: NA
j_gene: TRBJ2-7

CDR3nt: TGTGCCAGCAGCACTGGGACAGCTGAAGCTTTCTTT
CDR3aa: CASSTGTAEAFF
v_gene: TRBV5-6
d_gene: TRBD1
abundance: NA
j_gene: TRBJ1-1

CDR3nt: TGTGCCATCAGTGACGGATACGATAACACCGGGGAGCTGTTTTTT
CDR3aa: CAISDGYDNTGELFF
v_gene: TRBV10-3
d_gene: NA
abundance: NA
j_gene: TRBJ2-2

CDR3nt: TGTGCCAGCAGCTTTCTGGGGGGGCGGGACGAGCAGTACTTC
CDR3aa: CASSFLGGRDEQYF
v_gene: TRBV7-2
d_gene: NA
abundance: NA
j_gene: TRBJ2-7

CDR3nt: TGCACCAGCAGCCAAGATGGTACGGACTCTCCTGGAAACACCATATATTTT
CDR3aa: CTSSQDGTDSPGNTIYF
v_gene: TRBV1
d_gene: NA
abundance: NA
j_gene: TRBJ1-3

CDR3nt: TGCGCCAGCAGCTTGGCCAGGGGCAGCACAGATACGCAGTATTTT
CDR3aa: CASSLARGSTDTQYF
v_gene: TRBV5-1
d_gene: NA
abundance: NA
j_gene: TRBJ2-3

CDR3nt: TGTGCCAGTAGTATGGATCGCGGGTCTGGGGCCAACGTCCTGACTTTC
CDR3aa: CASSMDRGSGANVLTF
v_gene: TRBV19
d_gene: NA
abundance: NA
j_gene: TRBJ2-6

CDR3nt: TGTGCCAGCAGTTTAGGCGGGGGCCTAGATACGCAGTATTTT
CDR3aa: CASSLGGGLDTQYF
v_gene: TRBV28
d_gene: NA
abundance: NA
j_gene: TRBJ2-3

CDR3nt: TGTGCCAGCAGTTACAACCGGGGCAATCAGCCCCAGCATTTT
CDR3aa: CASSYNRGNQPQHF
v_gene: TRBV6-2/TRBV6-3
d_gene: NA
abundance: NA
j_gene: TRBJ1-5

CDR3nt: TGTGCCAGCAGCTTGGCTACTAGCGGGGAAAACACCGGGGAGCTGTTTTTT
CDR3aa: CASSLATSGENTGELFF
v_gene: TRBV5-4
d_gene: TRBD2
abundance: NA
j_gene: TRBJ2-2

CDR3nt: TGTGCCAGCGCGCGACTAGCGAACACCGGGGAGCTGTTTTTT
CDR3aa: CASARLANTGELFF
v_gene: TRBV7-3
d_gene: NA
abundance: NA
j_gene: TRBJ2-2

CDR3nt: TGTGCCAGCAGCTTAGGAGGGGTAGCTAACTATGGCTACACCTTC
CDR3aa: CASSLGGVANYGYTF
v_gene: TRBV13
d_gene: NA
abundance: few
j_gene: TRBJ1-2

CDR3nt: TGTGCCAGCAGTTTGGGCAGAACTGGAAACACCATATATTTT
CDR3aa: CASSLGRTGNTIYF
v_gene: TRBV27
d_gene: NA
abundance: NA
j_gene: TRBJ1-3

CDR3nt: TGTGCCAGCAGCAAAGTGGGGACAGGGAGACTCTACGAGCAGTACTTC
CDR3aa: CASSKVGTGRLYEQYF
v_gene: TRBV21-1
d_gene: NA
abundance: NA
j_gene: TRBJ2-7

CDR3nt: TGTGCCAGCCAGCGGGGACGGGAGACCCAGTACTTC
CDR3aa: CASQRGRETQYF
v_gene: TRBV2
d_gene: TRBD2
abundance: NA
j_gene: TRBJ2-5

CDR3nt: TGCGCCAGCAGCCAAACACAGGGAAATCAGCCCCAGCATTTT
CDR3aa: CASSQTQGNQPQHF
v_gene: TRBV4-3
d_gene: NA
abundance: NA
j_gene: TRBJ1-5

CDR3nt: TGCGCCAGCAGCCAAGATCTGGCCTATAATTCACCCCTCCACTTT
CDR3aa: CASSQDLAYNSPLHF
v_gene: TRBV4-1
d_gene: NA
abundance: NA
j_gene: TRBJ1-6

CDR3nt: TGTGCCAGCAGCCTCCCGGGACCCGGCTACACCGGGGAGCTGTTTTTT
CDR3aa: CASSLPGPGYTGELFF
v_gene: TRBV7-8
d_gene: NA
abundance: NA
j_gene: TRBJ2-2

CDR3nt: TGTGCCAGCAGCGTGGGACTAGCGGGTCGCACAGATACGCAGTATTTT
CDR3aa: CASSVGLAGRTDTQYF
v_gene: TRBV7-9
d_gene: TRBD2
abundance: NA
j_gene: TRBJ2-3

CDR3nt: TGTGCCAGCAGCTTAGGGCTCTCCCTGAACTCTGGGGCCAACGTCCTGACTTTC
CDR3aa: CASSLGLSLNSGANVLTF
v_gene: TRBV5-5
d_gene: NA
abundance: NA
j_gene: TRBJ2-6